A selection of T cell receptor beta chains follows, all from one sample in a study of shared clonotypes between healthy human individuals. Measured with immunoSEQ multiplex PCR; TCRdb has only the in-frame clones, and not every one. The sample lists approximately 1.9 million clones, roughly 95% occurring once. Sequencing was done on a sample of naive CD8+ T cells from PBMCs. These receptors all come from a young man in good health. Some clones in this sample may be carry-over from other donors' samples. Both conserved end residues are part of each CDR3. A D gene is named only where the DNA matches it firmly. Size tells how often a clone was seen (once, few, many) or the class of an expanded clone, and some rows leave it out.

TGTGCCAGCAGTTTAGTACTAGCGGGTCCCCTCGACGAGCAGTACTTC	CASSLVLAGPLDEQYF	TRBD2	TRBJ2-7	-	TRBV27
TGTGCCAGCAGCTCACGGGACGTCAGTAACTATGGCTACACCTTC	CASSSRDVSNYGYTF	-	TRBJ1-2	-	TRBV11-2
TGCAGCGTTGTCTCTGGTCGGACTAGCGGCAGGCGGAACCCCTACGAGCAGTACTTC	CSVVSGRTSGRRNPYEQYF	TRBD2	TRBJ2-7	-	TRBV29-1
TGTGCCAGCAGCCAAGGATTGGAAGTCTACGAGCAGTACTTC	CASSQGLEVYEQYF	-	TRBJ2-7	-	TRBV4-2
TGTGCCAGCAGCCCAAGACAGTACCATGAGCAGTTCTTC	CASSPRQYHEQFF	-	TRBJ2-1	-	TRBV11-2
TGTGCCAGCAGCTTGGACAGGACCTTCTACAATGAGCAGTTCTTC	CASSLDRTFYNEQFF	TRBD1	TRBJ2-1	-	TRBV7-2
TGTGCCAGCAGCACAGCGGGAAGGGTCTCCTACGAGCAGTACTTC	CASSTAGRVSYEQYF	TRBD2	TRBJ2-7	-	TRBV14
TGTGCCAGCAGTTTAGAAGGGACAGGGGGGTACACTGAAGCTTTCTTT	CASSLEGTGGYTEAFF	TRBD1	TRBJ1-1	once	TRBV28
TGTGCCAGCAGCCACAGGGGGACTAGTAATAATGAGCAGTTCTTC	CASSHRGTSNNEQFF	-	TRBJ2-1	-	TRBV9
TGTGCCAGCAGCTTACCGGCTAGCGCGAACACCGGGGAGCTGTTTTTT	CASSLPASANTGELFF	-	TRBJ2-2	-	TRBV7-8
TGTGCCAGCAGCTTTGTCGCTGGCACTGAAGCTTTCTTT	CASSFVAGTEAFF	-	TRBJ1-1	-	TRBV7-9
TGCGCCAGCAGTGCAACACTAGGGACCGGGGAGCTGTTTTTT	CASSATLGTGELFF	-	TRBJ2-2	-	TRBV10-2
TGTGCCAGTCTACGACAGGGCGCTTACGAGCAGTTCTTC	CASLRQGAYEQFF	TRBD1	TRBJ2-1	-	TRBV7-9
TGTGCCAGCAGCGTTGGGACTAGCGGGAGGACAGATACGCAGTATTTT	CASSVGTSGRTDTQYF	TRBD2	TRBJ2-3	-	TRBV9